This T cell receptor beta chain is from a study of blood T cell repertoires in COVID-19. Study-level information: The cDNA or gDNA used as material had been derived from T cells, B-cell-depleted T cells, or PBMCs.

Recruits, aged roughly 18 to 89 years, lived in 25 or so US areas. Participants' reported clinical history set cohort assignment. The recovered donors of Cohort 3 showed two negative PCRs, clearance, or symptom resolution. V was shortened by 2 bases and J by 0 bases, with 17 bases between the two germline ends. Per germline, CDR1 SGHDT and CDR2 YYEEEE. The CDR3 is 18 residues long. Profiled with immunoSEQ multiplex PCR; TCRdb holds only in-frame clones, not every one. Among 150,000 to 200,000 clones listed, approximately 89% were seen once. The sample comprised PBMCs or T cells enriched from blood (not recorded which). This chain uses TRBV5-6 with TRBJ2-2; weak D call: TRBD2 (5 bases). The clonotype comes from a woman aged 18-29 years who had recovered from COVID-19. CDR3 region: CASSLIRWELANTGELFF. CDR3 nucleotides: TGTGCCAGCAGCTTAATCAGATGGGAGCTTGCGAACACCGGGGAGCTGTTTTTT. Supplemented by reference TRBV5-6 and TRBJ2-2, the full variable domain reads DAGVTQSPTHLIKTRGQQVTLRCSPKSGHDTVSWYQQALGQGPQFIFQYYEEEERQRGNFPDRFSGHQFPNYSSELNVNALLLGDSALYLCASSLIRWELANTGELFFGEGSRLTVL.